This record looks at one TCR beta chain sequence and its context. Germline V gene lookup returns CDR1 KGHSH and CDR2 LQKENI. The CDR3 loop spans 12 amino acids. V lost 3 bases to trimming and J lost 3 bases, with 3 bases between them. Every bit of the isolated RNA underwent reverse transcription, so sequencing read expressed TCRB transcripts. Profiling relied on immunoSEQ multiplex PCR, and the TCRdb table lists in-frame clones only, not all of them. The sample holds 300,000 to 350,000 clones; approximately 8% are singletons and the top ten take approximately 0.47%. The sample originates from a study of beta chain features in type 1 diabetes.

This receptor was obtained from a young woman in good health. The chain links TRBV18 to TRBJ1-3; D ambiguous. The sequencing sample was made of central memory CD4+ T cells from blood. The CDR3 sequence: CASSPGGNTIYF. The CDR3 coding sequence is TGTGCCAGCTCACCCGGTGGAAACACCATATATTTT.